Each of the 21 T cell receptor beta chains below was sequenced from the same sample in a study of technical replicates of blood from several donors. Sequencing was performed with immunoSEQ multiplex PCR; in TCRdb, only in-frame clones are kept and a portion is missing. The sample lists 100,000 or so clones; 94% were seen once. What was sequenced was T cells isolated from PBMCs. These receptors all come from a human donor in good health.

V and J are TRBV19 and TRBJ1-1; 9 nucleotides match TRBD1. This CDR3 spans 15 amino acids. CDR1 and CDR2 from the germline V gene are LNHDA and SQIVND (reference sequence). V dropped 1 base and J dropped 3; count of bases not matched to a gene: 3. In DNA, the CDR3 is TGTGCCAGTAGTATAGGACAGGGGGTGGACACTGAAGCTTTCTTT. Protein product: CASSIGQGVDTEAFF.

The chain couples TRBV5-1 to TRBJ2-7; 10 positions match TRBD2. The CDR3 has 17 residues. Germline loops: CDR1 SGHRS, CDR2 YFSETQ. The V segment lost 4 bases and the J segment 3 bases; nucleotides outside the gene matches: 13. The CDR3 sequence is CASSPDAGLAEIYEQYF. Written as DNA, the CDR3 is TGCGCCAGCAGCCCCGACGCCGGACTAGCGGAGATCTACGAGCAGTACTTC.

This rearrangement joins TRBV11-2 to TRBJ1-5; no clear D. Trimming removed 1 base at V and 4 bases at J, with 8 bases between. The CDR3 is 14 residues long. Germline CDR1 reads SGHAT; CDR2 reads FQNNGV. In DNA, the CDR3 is TGTGCCAGCAGCTTAGTAGGGAGTAATCAGCCCCAGCATTTT. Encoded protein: CASSLVGSNQPQHF. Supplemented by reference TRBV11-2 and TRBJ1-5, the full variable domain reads EAGVAQSPRYKIIEKRQSVAFWCNPISGHATLYWYQQILGQGPKLLIQFQNNGVVDDSQLPKDRFSAERLKGVDSTLKIQPAKLEDSAVYLCASSLVGSNQPQHFGDGTRLSIL.

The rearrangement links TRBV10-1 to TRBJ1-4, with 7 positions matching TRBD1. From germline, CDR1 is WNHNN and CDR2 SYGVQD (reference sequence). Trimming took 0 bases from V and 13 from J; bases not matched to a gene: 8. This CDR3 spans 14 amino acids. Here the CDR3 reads CASSESRAGGILFF. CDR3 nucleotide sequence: TGCGCCAGCAGTGAGTCGCGCGCAGGGGGGATACTGTTTTTT.

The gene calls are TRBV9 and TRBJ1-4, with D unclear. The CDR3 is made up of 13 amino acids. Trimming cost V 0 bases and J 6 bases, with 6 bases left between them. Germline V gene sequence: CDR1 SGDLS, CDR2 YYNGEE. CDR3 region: CASSVVGDEKLFF. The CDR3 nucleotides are TGTGCCAGCAGCGTAGTAGGAGATGAAAAACTGTTTTTT.

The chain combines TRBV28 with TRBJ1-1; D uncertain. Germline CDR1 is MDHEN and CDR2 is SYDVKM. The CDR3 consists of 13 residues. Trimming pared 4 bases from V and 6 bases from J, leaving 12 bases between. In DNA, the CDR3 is TGTGCCAGCAGTTACCCCCAACGGGCTGAAGCTTTCTTT. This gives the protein CASSYPQRAEAFF. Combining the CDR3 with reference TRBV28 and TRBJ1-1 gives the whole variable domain DVKVTQSSRYLVKRTGEKVFLECVQDMDHENMFWYRQDPGLGLRLIYFSYDVKMKEKGDIPEGYSVSREKKERFSLILESASTNQTSMYLCASSYPQRAEAFFGQGTRLTVV.

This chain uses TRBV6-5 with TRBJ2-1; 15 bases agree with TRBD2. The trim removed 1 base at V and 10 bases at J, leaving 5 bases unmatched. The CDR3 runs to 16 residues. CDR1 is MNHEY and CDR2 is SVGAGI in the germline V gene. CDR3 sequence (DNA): TGTGCCAGCAGTTACTTCGGGACTAGCGGGGGGAAGGAGCAGTTCTTC. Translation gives CASSYFGTSGGKEQFF.

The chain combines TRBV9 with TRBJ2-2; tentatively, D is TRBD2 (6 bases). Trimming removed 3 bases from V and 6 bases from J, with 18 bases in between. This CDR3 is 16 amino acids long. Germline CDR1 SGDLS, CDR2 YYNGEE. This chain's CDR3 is CASSGDAPPGAGELFF. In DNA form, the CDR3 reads TGTGCCAGCAGCGGGGATGCCCCCCCGGGAGCCGGGGAGCTGTTTTTT. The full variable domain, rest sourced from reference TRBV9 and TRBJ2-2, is DSGVTQTPKHLITATGQRVTLRCSPRSGDLSVYWYQQSLDQGLQFLIQYYNGEERAKGNILERFSAQQFPDLHSELNLSSLELGDSALYFCASSGDAPPGAGELFFGEGSRLTVL.

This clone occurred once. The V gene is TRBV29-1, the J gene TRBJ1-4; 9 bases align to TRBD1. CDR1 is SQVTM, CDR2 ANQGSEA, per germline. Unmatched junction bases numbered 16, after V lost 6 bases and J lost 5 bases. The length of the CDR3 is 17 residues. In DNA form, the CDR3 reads TGCAGCGTCTCTAGGACTGACCTGGACAGGGGAAATGAAAAACTGTTTTTT. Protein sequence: CSVSRTDLDRGNEKLFF.

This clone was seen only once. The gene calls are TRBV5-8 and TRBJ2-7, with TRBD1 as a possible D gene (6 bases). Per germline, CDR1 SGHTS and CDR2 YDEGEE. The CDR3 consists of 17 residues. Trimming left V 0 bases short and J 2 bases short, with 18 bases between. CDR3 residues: CASSLAGHTKIPYEQYF. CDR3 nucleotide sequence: TGTGCCAGCAGCTTGGCGGGACACACCAAGATCCCCTACGAGCAGTACTTC.

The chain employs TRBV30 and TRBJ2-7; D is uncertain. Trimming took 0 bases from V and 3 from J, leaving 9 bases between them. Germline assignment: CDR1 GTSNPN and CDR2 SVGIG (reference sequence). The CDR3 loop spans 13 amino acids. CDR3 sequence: CAWSVNLRYEQYF. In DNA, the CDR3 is TGTGCCTGGAGTGTCAACCTACGCTACGAGCAGTACTTC.

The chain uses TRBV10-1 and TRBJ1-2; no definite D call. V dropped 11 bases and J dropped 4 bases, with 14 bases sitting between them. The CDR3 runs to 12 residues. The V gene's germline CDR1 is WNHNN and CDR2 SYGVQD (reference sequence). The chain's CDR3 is CAPNSVFYGYTF. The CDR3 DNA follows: TGCGCCCCCAATAGTGTCTTCTATGGCTACACCTTC.

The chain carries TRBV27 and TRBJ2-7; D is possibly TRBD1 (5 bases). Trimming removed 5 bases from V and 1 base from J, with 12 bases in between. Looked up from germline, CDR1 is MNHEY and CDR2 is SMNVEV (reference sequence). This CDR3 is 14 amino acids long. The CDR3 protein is CASSNTGRSYEQYF. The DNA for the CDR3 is TGTGCCAGCAGTAACACAGGTCGGTCCTACGAGCAGTACTTC.

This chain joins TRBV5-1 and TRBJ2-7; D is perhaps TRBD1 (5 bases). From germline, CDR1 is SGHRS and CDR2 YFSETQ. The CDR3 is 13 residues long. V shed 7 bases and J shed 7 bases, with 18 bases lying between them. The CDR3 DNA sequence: TGCGCCAGCGAGTCGGACACCCTTGGAGAGCAGTACTTC. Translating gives CASESDTLGEQYF.

The CDR3 protein is CASNSDRRNTEAFF. The CDR3 DNA reads TGTGCCAGCAACTCAGACAGGCGGAACACTGAAGCTTTCTTT. The chain employs TRBV6-5 and TRBJ1-1; TRBD1 might be the D (6 bases). Germline values: CDR1 MNHEY, CDR2 SVGAGI. V lost 7 bases and J 1 base, leaving 13 bases between the germline ends. CDR3 length: 14 residues.

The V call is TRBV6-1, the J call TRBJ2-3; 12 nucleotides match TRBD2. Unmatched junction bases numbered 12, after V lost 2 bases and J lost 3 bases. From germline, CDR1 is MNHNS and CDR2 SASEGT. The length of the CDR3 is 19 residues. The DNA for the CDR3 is TGTGCCAGCAGTGAATTCAGACTAGCGGGGGTGTCGAGTACAGATACGCAGTATTTT. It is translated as CASSEFRLAGVSSTDTQYF.

The CDR3 nucleotides read TGTGCCATCACCCCGCAGGGGTTGCGGACTGAAGCTTTCTTT. It is translated as CAITPQGLRTEAFF. This chain joins TRBV10-3 and TRBJ1-1; D is possibly TRBD1 (6 bases). Per the germline V gene, CDR1 is ENHRY and CDR2 is SYGVKD. The CDR3 has 14 residues. With 7 bases removed from V and 5 bases from J, the gap between germline ends came to 17 bases.

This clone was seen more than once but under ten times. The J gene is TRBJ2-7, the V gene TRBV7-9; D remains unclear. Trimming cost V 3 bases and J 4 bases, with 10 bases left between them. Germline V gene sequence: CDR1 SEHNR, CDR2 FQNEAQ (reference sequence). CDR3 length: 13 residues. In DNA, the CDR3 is TGTGCCAGCAGCTTCGCGCTAGAGTACGAGCAGTACTTC. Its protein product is CASSFALEYEQYF.

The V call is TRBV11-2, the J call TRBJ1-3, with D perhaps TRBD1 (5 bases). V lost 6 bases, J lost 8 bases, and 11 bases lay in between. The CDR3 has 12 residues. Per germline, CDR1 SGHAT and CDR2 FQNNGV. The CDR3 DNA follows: TGTGCCAGCAGAAAATTACAGGACACCATATATTTT. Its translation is CASRKLQDTIYF.

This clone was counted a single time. CDR3 protein: CASSLSGQNTGELFF. The DNA for the CDR3 is TGTGCCAGCAGTTTATCGGGACAAAACACCGGGGAGCTGTTTTTT. The gene calls are TRBV28 and TRBJ2-2; D is perhaps TRBD1 (6 bases). Germline V lookup: CDR1 MDHEN, CDR2 SYDVKM. V was trimmed by 1 base and J by 2 bases, leaving 8 bases between them. The CDR3 covers 15 residues.

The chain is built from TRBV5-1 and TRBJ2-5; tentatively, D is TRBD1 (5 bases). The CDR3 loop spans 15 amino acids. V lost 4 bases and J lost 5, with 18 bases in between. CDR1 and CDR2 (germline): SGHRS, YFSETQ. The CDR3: CASSPVYRPGETQYF. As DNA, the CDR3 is TGCGCCAGCAGCCCGGTGTACAGGCCAGGGGAGACCCAGTACTTC.